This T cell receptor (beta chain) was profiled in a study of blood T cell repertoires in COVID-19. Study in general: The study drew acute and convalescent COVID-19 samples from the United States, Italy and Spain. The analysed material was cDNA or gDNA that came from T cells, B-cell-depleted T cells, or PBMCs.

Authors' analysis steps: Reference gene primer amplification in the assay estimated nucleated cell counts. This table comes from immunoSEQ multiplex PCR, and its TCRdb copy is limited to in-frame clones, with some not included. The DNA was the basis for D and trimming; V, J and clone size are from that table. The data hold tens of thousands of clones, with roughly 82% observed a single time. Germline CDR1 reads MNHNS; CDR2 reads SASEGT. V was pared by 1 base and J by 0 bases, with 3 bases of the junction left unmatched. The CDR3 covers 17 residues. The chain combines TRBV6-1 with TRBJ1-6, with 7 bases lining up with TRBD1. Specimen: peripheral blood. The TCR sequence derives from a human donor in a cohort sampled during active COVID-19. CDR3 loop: CASSEVAGGSYNSPLHF. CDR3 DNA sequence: TGTGCCAGCAGTGAAGTGGCAGGGGGCTCCTATAATTCACCCCTCCACTTT.